Detailed here is one T cell receptor beta chain. The target antigen is unknown. This entry belongs to a study of cytomegalovirus exposure and HLA in healthy donors. At the level of the study: Researchers found that under 90% of under 450 genotyped donors fell within the Caucasian-associated ancestry cluster. Study-level points and caveats: Per published accounts, TCR beta sequences correctly predicted the HLA-A and HLA-B alleles of most subjects. Reportedly, a later analysis found an Asian-associated ancestry cluster had fewer N-insertions than the roughly 700-donor mean. In a later analysis, at a false discovery rate of 0.05, 16,951 TCR beta sequences matched HLA alleles.

Use of 60 Vbeta and 13 Jbeta primers characterized the PCR. The table came from immunoSEQ multiplex PCR; TCRdb's copy has only in-frame clones and leaves some out. Among under 300,000 clones listed, about nine tenths were seen once. CDR1 is SGDLS and CDR2 is YYNGEE in the germline V gene. V lost 3 bases to trimming and J lost 8 bases; unmatched junction nucleotides: 15. The CDR3 runs to 18 residues. Sequencing input: PBMCs. The receptor's source is a man between 35 and 55 years old in good health and CMV-seropositive. The rearrangement uses TRBV9 and TRBJ2-1, with 12 bases that match TRBD2. CDR3 protein: CASSAERGLAGARDEQFF. CDR3 nucleotides: TGTGCCAGCAGCGCGGAACGGGGACTAGCGGGCGCCCGCGATGAGCAGTTCTTC.